One and the same sample provided the 4 T cell receptor beta chains below, sequenced in a study of T cell responses to AZD1222 COVID-19 vaccine. Repertoires were generated with immunoSEQ multiplex PCR, while TCRdb's copy carries only in-frame clones and drops some. The table shows roughly 120,000 clones, with more than 75% occurring only once. The specimen comprised peripheral blood, sampled on day 0 of AZD1222 vaccination. These receptors originate from an adult in good health.

The genes are TRBV30 and TRBJ1-4, with D maybe TRBD1 (6 bases). Per germline, CDR1 GTSNPN and CDR2 SVGIG (reference sequence). V was shortened by 0 bases and J by 10 bases, with 12 bases between the two germline ends. This CDR3 spans 13 amino acids. The CDR3 loop is CAWSVRTVGKLFF. In nucleotides, the CDR3 is TGTGCCTGGAGTGTACGGACAGTGGGAAAACTGTTTTTT.

The chain is built from TRBV29-1 and TRBJ2-6; no firm D call. The CDR3 runs 13 residues. Trimming stripped 7 bases from V and 0 bases from J, with 7 bases between. Germline CDR1 is SQVTM and CDR2 is ANQGSEA. The CDR3 reads CSAKRSGANVLTF. The CDR3 nucleotides are TGCAGCGCCAAGCGCTCTGGGGCCAACGTCCTGACTTTC.

CDR3 region: CASSVRDREKLFF. DNA of the CDR3: TGTGCCAGCAGCGTCCGGGACAGGGAAAAACTGTTTTTT. V is TRBV7-2 and J is TRBJ1-4; 8 bases are a match to TRBD1. CDR1 SGHTA and CDR2 FQGNSA come from the germline V gene. There are 13 residues in the CDR3. With V trimmed by 5 bases and J by 8 bases, 4 bases remained unmatched. Full variable domain (rest looked up from reference TRBV7-2 and TRBJ1-4): GAGVSQSPSNKVTEKGKDVELRCDPISGHTALYWYRQSLGQGLEFLIYFQGNSAPDKSGLPSDRFSAERTGGSVSTLTIQRTQQEDSAVYLCASSVRDREKLFFGSGTQLSVL.

Note on this clone: A read error may produce the germline difference seen at one junction end. The CDR3 here is CASSPDGRSSYEQYF. CDR3 DNA sequence: TGTGCTAGCAGCCCAGACGGGAGGAGCTCCTACGAGCAGTACTTC. The chain employs TRBV7-7 and TRBJ2-7; 7 bases fit TRBD2. The length of the CDR3 is 15 residues. CDR1 SSHAT and CDR2 FNYEAQ come from the germline V gene (reference sequence).